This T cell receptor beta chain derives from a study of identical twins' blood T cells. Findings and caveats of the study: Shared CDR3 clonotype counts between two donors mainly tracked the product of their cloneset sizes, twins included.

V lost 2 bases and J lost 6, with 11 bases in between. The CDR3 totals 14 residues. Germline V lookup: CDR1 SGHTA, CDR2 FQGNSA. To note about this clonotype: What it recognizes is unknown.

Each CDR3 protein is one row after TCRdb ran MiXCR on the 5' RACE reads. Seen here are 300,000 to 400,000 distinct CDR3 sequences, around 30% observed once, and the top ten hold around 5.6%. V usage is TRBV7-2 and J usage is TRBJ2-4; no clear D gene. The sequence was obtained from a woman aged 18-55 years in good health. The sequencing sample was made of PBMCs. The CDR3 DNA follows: TGTGCCAGCAGCTTAACGGACGTTGGAAACATTCAGTACTTC. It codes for CASSLTDVGNIQYF.